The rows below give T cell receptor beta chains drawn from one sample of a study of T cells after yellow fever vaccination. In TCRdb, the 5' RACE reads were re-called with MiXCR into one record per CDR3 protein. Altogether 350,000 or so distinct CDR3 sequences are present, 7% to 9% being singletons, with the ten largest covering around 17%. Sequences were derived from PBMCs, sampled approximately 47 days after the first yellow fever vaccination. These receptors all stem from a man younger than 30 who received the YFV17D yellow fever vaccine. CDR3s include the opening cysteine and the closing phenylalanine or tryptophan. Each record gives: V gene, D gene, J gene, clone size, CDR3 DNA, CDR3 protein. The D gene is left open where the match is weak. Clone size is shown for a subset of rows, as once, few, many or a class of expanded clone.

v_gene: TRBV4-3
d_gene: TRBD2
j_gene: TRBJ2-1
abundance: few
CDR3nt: TGCGCCAGCAGCCAGGGACTAGCAACCTACAATGAGCAGTTCTTC
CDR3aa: CASSQGLATYNEQFF

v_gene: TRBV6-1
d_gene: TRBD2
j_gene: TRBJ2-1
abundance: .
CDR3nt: TGTGCCAGCAGTGACGCGGGACTAGCGCCACCGGGGGGTGAGCAGTTCTTC
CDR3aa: CASSDAGLAPPGGEQFF

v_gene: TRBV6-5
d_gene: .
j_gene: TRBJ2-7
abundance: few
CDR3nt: TGTGCCAGCAGCTACCTTATGGTCTCCTACGAGCAGTACTTC
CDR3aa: CASSYLMVSYEQYF

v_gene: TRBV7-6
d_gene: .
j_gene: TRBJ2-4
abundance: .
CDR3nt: TGTGCCAGCAGCCCGCTTAAGGGGCGGGTCACAGCAGGAGCCAAAAACATTCAGTACTTC
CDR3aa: CASSPLKGRVTAGAKNIQYF

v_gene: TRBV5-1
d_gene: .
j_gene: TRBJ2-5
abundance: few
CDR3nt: TGCGCCAGCAGCTCCAGGGGAGGGCTCGGAGAGACCCAGTACTTC
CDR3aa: CASSSRGGLGETQYF

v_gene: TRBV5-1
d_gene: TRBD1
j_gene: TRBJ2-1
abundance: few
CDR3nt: TGCGCCAGCTCGACAGGGGGCACTGAGCAGTTCTTC
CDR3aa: CASSTGGTEQFF

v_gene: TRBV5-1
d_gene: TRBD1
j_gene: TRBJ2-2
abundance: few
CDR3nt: TGCGCCAGCAGCTTGGGGGACAGGGCGCGCACCGGGGAGCTGTTTTTT
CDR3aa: CASSLGDRARTGELFF

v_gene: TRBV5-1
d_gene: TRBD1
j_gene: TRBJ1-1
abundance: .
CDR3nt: TGCGCCAGCCACTATTCGACAGGGTCGGGGAACACTGAAGCTTTCTTT
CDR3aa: CASHYSTGSGNTEAFF

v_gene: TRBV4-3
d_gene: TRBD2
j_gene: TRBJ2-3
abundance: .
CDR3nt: TGCGCCAGCAGCCAAGATCCACTAGCGGGGAGCACAGATACGCAGTATTTT
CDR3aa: CASSQDPLAGSTDTQYF

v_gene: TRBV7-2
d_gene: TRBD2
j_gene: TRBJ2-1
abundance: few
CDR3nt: TGTGCCAGCAGTACTCTAGCGGGGCGATTAGGTGAGCAGTTCTTC
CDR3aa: CASSTLAGRLGEQFF

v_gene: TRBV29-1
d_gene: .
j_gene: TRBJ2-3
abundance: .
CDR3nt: TGCAGCGGGGGAAGGGACAAGAGCACAGATACGCAGTATTTT
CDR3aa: CSGGRDKSTDTQYF

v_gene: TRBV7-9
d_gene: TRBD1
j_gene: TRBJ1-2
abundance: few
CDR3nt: TGTGCCAGCAGCTCGGGACAGGGGAGATCCTACACCTTC
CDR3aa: CASSSGQGRSYTF

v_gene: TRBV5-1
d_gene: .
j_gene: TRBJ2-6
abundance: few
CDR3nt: TGCGCCAGCAGCTCGGCAGGGGCTGGGGCCAACGTCCTGACTTTC
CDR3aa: CASSSAGAGANVLTF

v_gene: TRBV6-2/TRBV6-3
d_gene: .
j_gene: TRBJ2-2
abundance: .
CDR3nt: TGTGCCAGCAGAACCCGGGGGCCTGTGAACACCGGGGAGCTGTTTTTT
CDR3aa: CASRTRGPVNTGELFF

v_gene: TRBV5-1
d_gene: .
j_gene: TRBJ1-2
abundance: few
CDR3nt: TGCGCCAGCAGCTTCGACGGGCAGGGGTACGGCTACACTTTC
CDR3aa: CASSFDGQGYGYTF

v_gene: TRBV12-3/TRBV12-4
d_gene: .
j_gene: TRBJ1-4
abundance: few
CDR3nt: TGTGCCATGCCTTCGGGCTTAGGATCTAATGAAAAACTGTTTTTT
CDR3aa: CAMPSGLGSNEKLFF

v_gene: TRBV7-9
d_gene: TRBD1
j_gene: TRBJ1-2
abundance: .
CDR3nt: TGTGCCAGCAGCTCGCCCGACAGGGGACTAGGCTACACCTTC
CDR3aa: CASSSPDRGLGYTF

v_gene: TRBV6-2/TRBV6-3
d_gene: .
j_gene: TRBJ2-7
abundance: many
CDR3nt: TGTGCCAGCAGTTACAGTCCGGCGGCCTTCTACGAGCAGTACTTC
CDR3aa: CASSYSPAAFYEQYF

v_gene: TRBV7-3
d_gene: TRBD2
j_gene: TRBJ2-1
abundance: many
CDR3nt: TGTGCCAGCAGCTCAACCGGGACTAGTGGCAATGAGCAGTTCTTC
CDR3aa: CASSSTGTSGNEQFF

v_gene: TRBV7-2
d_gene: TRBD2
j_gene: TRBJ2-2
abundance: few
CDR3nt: TGTGCCAGCAGCTTTGGCGGGGGGAACACCGGGGAGCTGTTTTTT
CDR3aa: CASSFGGGNTGELFF

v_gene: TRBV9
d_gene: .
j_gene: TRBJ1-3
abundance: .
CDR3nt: TGTGCCAGCAGCGTTGGGAACACCATATATTTT
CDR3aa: CASSVGNTIYF

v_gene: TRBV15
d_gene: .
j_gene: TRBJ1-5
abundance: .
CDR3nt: TGTGCCACCAGCAGAGACAATAGCAATCAGCCCCAGCATTTT
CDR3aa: CATSRDNSNQPQHF

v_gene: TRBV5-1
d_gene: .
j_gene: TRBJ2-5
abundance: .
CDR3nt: TGCGCCAGCAGCTCCGGACTGGACCAAGAGACCCAGTACTTC
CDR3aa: CASSSGLDQETQYF

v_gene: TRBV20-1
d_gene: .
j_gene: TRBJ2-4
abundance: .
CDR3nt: TGCAGAGCTCCCTACTCACACAAAAACATTCAGTACTTC
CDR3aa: CRAPYSHKNIQYF

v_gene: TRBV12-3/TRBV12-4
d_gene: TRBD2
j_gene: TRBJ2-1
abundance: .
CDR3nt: TGTGCCAGCAGTTCACGTTTACGGGGGGGCTTTCCTGAGCAGTTCTTC
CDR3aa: CASSSRLRGGFPEQFF

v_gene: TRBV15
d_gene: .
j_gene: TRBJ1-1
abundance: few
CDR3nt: TGTGCCACCAGCAGAGACCTTGTGGGAGGGAACACTGAAGCTTTCTTT
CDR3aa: CATSRDLVGGNTEAFF

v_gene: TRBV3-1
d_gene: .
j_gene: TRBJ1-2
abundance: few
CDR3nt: TGTGCCAGCAGCCAAGATACACATGGCTACACCTTC
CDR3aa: CASSQDTHGYTF

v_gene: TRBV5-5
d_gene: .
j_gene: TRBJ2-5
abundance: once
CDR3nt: TGTGCCAGCAGCACACGACGGACGTCCCCGTTGTCCCAGTACTTC
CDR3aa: CASSTRRTSPLSQYF

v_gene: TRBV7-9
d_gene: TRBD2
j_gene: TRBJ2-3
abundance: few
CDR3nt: TGTGCCAGCAGCCGGGGGGGACTCCGCGGGGATACGCAGTATTTT
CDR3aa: CASSRGGLRGDTQYF

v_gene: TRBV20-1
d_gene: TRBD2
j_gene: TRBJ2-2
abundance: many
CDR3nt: TGCAGTGCTACTCTAGCGGGGGGGGTCGGCCGGGAGCTGTTTTTT
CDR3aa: CSATLAGGVGRELFF

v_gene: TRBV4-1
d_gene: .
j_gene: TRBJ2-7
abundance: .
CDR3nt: TGCGCCAGCAGCCAGGGGGAGTGGAGCTCCTACGAGCAGTACTTC
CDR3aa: CASSQGEWSSYEQYF

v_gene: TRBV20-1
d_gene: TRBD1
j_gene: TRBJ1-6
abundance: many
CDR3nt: TGCAGTGCTGCTGACAGGGGTGGATCACCCCTCCACTTT
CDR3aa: CSAADRGGSPLHF

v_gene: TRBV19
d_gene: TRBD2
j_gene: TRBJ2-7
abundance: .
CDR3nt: TGTGCCACCAGGGAGGGGTCGGACGAGCAGTACTTC
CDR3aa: CATREGSDEQYF

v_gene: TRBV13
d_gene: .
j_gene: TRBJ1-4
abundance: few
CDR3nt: TGTGCCAGCAGCCCACCGGCGGATAGGGAAAAACTGTTTTTT
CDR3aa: CASSPPADREKLFF

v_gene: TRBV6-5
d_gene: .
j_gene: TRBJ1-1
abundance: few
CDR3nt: TGTGCCAGCATGGGTTCTGAAGCTTTCTTT
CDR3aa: CASMGSEAFF

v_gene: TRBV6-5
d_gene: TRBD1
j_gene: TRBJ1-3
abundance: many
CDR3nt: TGTGCCAGCAGCTGGGACAGGGGAAACACCATATATTTT
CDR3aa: CASSWDRGNTIYF

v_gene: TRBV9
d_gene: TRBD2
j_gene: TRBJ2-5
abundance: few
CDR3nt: TGTGCCAGCAGCGTAGCGGGGGGGCTGGTTGAGACCCAGTACTTC
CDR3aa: CASSVAGGLVETQYF